The 28 T cell receptor beta chains presented below share a single source sample, sequenced in a study of siplizumab effects on memory and regulatory T cells (dated by TCRdb to the late 2010s). Library prep was done by the immunoSEQ multiplex PCR assay. The table comes from immuneACCESS by way of TCRdb, which keeps in-frame sequences with V and J called. Part of the clones is missing from these tables; in studies checked, under half for an unresolved V gene and the rest for unknown reasons. For this sample the table gives approximately 100,000 clones, of which 92% were detected only once. The top ten constitute around 0.73% of the sample. The sequenced sample was Tregs sorted from blood. The receptor set was obtained from a human donor in good health.

This clone occurred once. The V call is TRBV7-3, the J call TRBJ2-6; possible D gene TRBD1, 6 bases. This CDR3 contains 17 residues. CDR1 SGHTA and CDR2 FQGTGA come from the germline V gene. Deletions cut 5 bases from V and 0 bases from J, with 14 bases between. The CDR3 coding sequence is TGTGCCAGCAGCAAACGGGACACCGGCTCTGGGGCCAACGTCCTGACTTTC. It codes for CASSKRDTGSGANVLTF.

The gene calls are TRBV2 and TRBJ1-4, with 7 positions matching TRBD1. The length of the CDR3 is 15 residues. Per the germline V gene, CDR1 is SNHLY and CDR2 is FYNNEI. J lost 7 bases, V lost 4 bases, and 9 bases had no gene match. The CDR3 bases are TGTGCCAGCAGTGGAGCAGGGGGTTTGGGTGAAAAACTGTTTTTT. Its protein product is CASSGAGGLGEKLFF.

The chain couples TRBV11-3 to TRBJ2-1, with 8 bases fitting TRBD1. After removal of 4 bases from V and 4 bases from J, the junction contained 3 bases not matched to a gene. The germline gives CDR1 SGHNT, CDR2 YENEEA. This CDR3 has 14 residues. As DNA, the CDR3 is TGTGCCAGCAGCTACAGGGGGATGTACAATGAGCAGTTCTTC. Protein sequence: CASSYRGMYNEQFF.

The J gene is TRBJ1-5, the V gene TRBV11-2, with 7 nucleotides matching TRBD1. The CDR3 loop spans 15 amino acids. The trim removed 5 bases at V and 1 base at J, leaving 5 bases unmatched. Germline V gene data show CDR1 as SGHAT and CDR2 as FQNNGV. The CDR3 spells CASSAGTVSNQPQHF. CDR3 DNA: TGTGCCAGCAGCGCCGGGACAGTGAGCAATCAGCCCCAGCATTTT.

This sequence joins TRBV20-1 and TRBJ2-1; D gene uncertain. Germline assignment: CDR1 DFQATT and CDR2 SNEGSKA (reference sequence). Trimming removed 5 bases at V and 4 bases at J, with 6 bases between. There are 11 residues in the CDR3. DNA for the CDR3: TGCAGTGCTTCAATTTACAATGAGCAGTTCTTC. It codes for CSASIYNEQFF.

The chain employs TRBV5-1 and TRBJ2-1; the match to TRBD2 covers 11 bases. The V gene end was trimmed by 0 bases and the J gene end by 0 bases; junction bases not matched to a gene: 8. CDR1 is SGHRS, CDR2 YFSETQ, per germline. The CDR3 runs to 19 residues. The CDR3 protein is CASSLGSSGRRGSYNEQFF. CDR3 nucleotide sequence: TGCGCCAGCAGCTTGGGTTCTAGCGGGAGGCGAGGCTCCTACAATGAGCAGTTCTTC.

A single count supports this clone. This sequence joins TRBV19 and TRBJ2-6, with unresolved D. Trimming removed 6 bases from V and 0 bases from J, with 6 bases in between. The germline gives CDR1 LNHDA, CDR2 SQIVND (reference sequence). There are 14 residues in the CDR3. In DNA form, the CDR3 reads TGTGCCAGTAGGATACTCTCTGGGGCCAACGTCCTGACTTTC. Its protein product is CASRILSGANVLTF.

The gene calls are TRBV5-4 and TRBJ2-1, with 8 positions matching TRBD2. V dropped 4 bases and J dropped 5; count of bases not matched to a gene: 8. This CDR3 spans 15 amino acids. CDR1 and CDR2 (germline): SGHNT, YYREEE (reference sequence). The DNA of the CDR3 is TGTGCCAGCAGCCCCGGGGGGGTTTCGGACAATGAGCAGTTCTTC. Protein product: CASSPGGVSDNEQFF.

The chain couples TRBV15 to TRBJ1-2, with 8 bases identical to TRBD1. This CDR3 spans 13 amino acids. V lost 3 bases and J lost 4; bases outside the gene matches: 1. The germline CDR1 and CDR2 sequences are LNHNV and YYDKDF (reference sequence). The CDR3 DNA reads as TGTGCCACCAGCAGTGGACAGGGCTATGGCTACACCTTC. The encoded protein is CATSSGQGYGYTF.

This sequence joins TRBV28 and TRBJ2-2; possibly TRBD1 for D (6 bases). Deletions cut 10 bases from V and 5 bases from J, with 14 bases between. CDR3 size: 13 residues. Germline V lookup: CDR1 MDHEN, CDR2 SYDVKM. The CDR3 bases are TGTGCCACAAGAGGACAGATGACCGGGGAGCTGTTTTTT. Translation: CATRGQMTGELFF.

The chain has TRBV27 and TRBJ2-3; no clear D. The CDR3 contains 16 residues. CDR1 is MNHEY and CDR2 is SMNVEV in the germline V gene (reference sequence). Trimming removed 2 bases from V and 3 bases from J, with 15 bases in between. CDR3 DNA: TGTGCCAGCAGTTTAGACCCGGGCTACCCTACAGATACGCAGTATTTT. Its translation is CASSLDPGYPTDTQYF.

V usage is TRBV7-9 and J usage is TRBJ2-2; possible D gene TRBD2, 6 bases. Trimming stripped 1 base from V and 6 bases from J, with 9 bases between. The CDR3 is made up of 14 amino acids. From germline, CDR1 is SEHNR and CDR2 FQNEAQ (reference sequence). The CDR3 here is CASSLGLVAGELFF. CDR3 DNA: TGTGCCAGCAGCTTAGGACTAGTGGCCGGGGAGCTGTTTTTT. Drawing the rest from reference TRBV7-9 and TRBJ2-2, the complete variable domain is DTGVSQNPRHKITKRGQNVTFRCDPISEHNRLYWYRQTLGQGPEFLTYFQNEAQLEKSRLLSDRFSAERPKGSFSTLEIQRTEQGDSAMYLCASSLGLVAGELFFGEGSRLTVL.

This chain joins TRBV19 and TRBJ1-5; 10 bases line up with TRBD1. There are 16 residues in the CDR3. V dropped 5 bases and J dropped 3; count of bases not matched to a gene: 7. Germline assignment: CDR1 LNHDA and CDR2 SQIVND (reference sequence). CDR3 in amino acids: CASSSDRGMPNQPQHF. The CDR3, as DNA: TGTGCCAGTAGTTCGGACAGGGGGATGCCCAATCAGCCCCAGCATTTT.

Only one count was recorded for this clone. The chain employs TRBV7-2 and TRBJ2-2, with D maybe TRBD2 (6 bases). V gave up 1 base and J gave up 6 bases, with 9 bases separating them. The germline V gene encodes CDR1 SGHTA and CDR2 FQGNSA. This CDR3 contains 14 residues. The CDR3 loop reads CASSLVGGAGELFF. CDR3 coding DNA: TGTGCCAGCAGCTTAGTCGGGGGAGCCGGGGAGCTGTTTTTT.

This chain joins TRBV5-1 and TRBJ2-7; 11 positions agree with TRBD2. Germline loops: CDR1 SGHRS, CDR2 YFSETQ. This CDR3 has 18 amino acids. Trimming removed 1 base from V and 0 bases from J; junction bases left unmatched: 9. As DNA, the CDR3 is TGCGCCAGCAGCTTGAGCCTAGCGGGAGGCCTAAGCTCCTACGAGCAGTACTTC. Translation gives CASSLSLAGGLSSYEQYF.

The gene calls are TRBV18 and TRBJ1-1; possible D gene TRBD1, 6 bases. There are 14 residues in the CDR3. V was shortened by 2 bases and J by 7 bases, with 14 bases between the two germline ends. Germline assignment: CDR1 KGHSH and CDR2 LQKENI. The CDR3 sequence: CASSPGFGTLEAFF. The CDR3 DNA is TGTGCCAGCTCACCAGGCTTCGGGACACTTGAAGCTTTCTTT.

The rearrangement uses TRBV5-1 and TRBJ2-3; 9 bases match TRBD2. This CDR3 comprises 17 residues. The V gene's germline CDR1 is SGHRS and CDR2 YFSETQ. V dropped 0 bases and J dropped 2; count of bases not matched to a gene: 7. The CDR3 loop reads CASSLAGGRASTDTQYF. CDR3 DNA sequence: TGCGCCAGCAGCTTGGCCGGCGGGAGGGCCTCCACAGATACGCAGTATTTT.

This clone has more than one count but fewer than ten. The chain is built from TRBV4-2 and TRBJ1-2, with D hard to call. The CDR3 covers 11 residues. Looked up from germline, CDR1 is LGHNA and CDR2 is YNFKEQ. V was clipped by 5 bases and J by 8 bases, with 9 bases between them. CDR3 residues: CASSNPSGYTF. The CDR3 region has the DNA TGTGCCAGCAGCAACCCGAGCGGCTACACCTTC.

The gene calls are TRBV5-1 and TRBJ2-7, with 12 bases lining up with TRBD2. Germline loops: CDR1 SGHRS, CDR2 YFSETQ. CDR3 length: 15 amino acids. With V trimmed by 5 bases and J by 3 bases, 6 bases remained unmatched. CDR3 in DNA: TGCGCCAGCAGGTCGGGGGGACTAGCGGGCTACGAGCAGTACTTC. It encodes CASRSGGLAGYEQYF.

DNA for the CDR3: TGTGCCAGCTCACCATGGGGAGGACAGGGAAGCGTTGGAAACACCATATATTTT. Its translation is CASSPWGGQGSVGNTIYF. V usage is TRBV18 and J usage is TRBJ1-3, with TRBD1 identical over 8 bases. J gave up 3 bases and V 2 bases, and 12 bases lay outside the gene matches. Germline V lookup: CDR1 KGHSH, CDR2 LQKENI. The CDR3 length is 18 residues.

The chain joins TRBV27 to TRBJ1-1; 7 bases match TRBD1. The CDR3 covers 17 residues. CDR1 is MNHEY and CDR2 is SMNVEV in the germline V gene (reference sequence). After removal of 5 bases from V and 0 bases from J, the junction contained 12 bases not matched to a gene. CDR3 loop: CASSLLRGGDMNTEAFF. In DNA, the CDR3 is TGTGCCAGCAGTCTCCTCAGGGGGGGTGATATGAACACTGAAGCTTTCTTT.

The chain has TRBV7-8 and TRBJ2-2; 9 bases map to TRBD2. The germline V gene encodes CDR1 SGHVS and CDR2 FQNEAQ. J lost 3 bases, V lost 1 base, and 3 bases had no gene match. This CDR3 spans 16 amino acids. The CDR3 DNA follows: TGTGCCAGCAGCTTAGGGACTAGCGCCTACACCGGGGAGCTGTTTTTT. This gives the protein CASSLGTSAYTGELFF. Variable domain in full (rest from reference TRBV7-8 and TRBJ2-2): GAGVSQSPRYKVAKRGQDVALRCDPISGHVSLFWYQQALGQGPEFLTYFQNEAQLDKSGLPSDRFFAERPEGSVSTLKIQRTQQEDSAVYLCASSLGTSAYTGELFFGEGSRLTVL.

V gene TRBV10-3 combines with J gene TRBJ2-1; 8 bases fit TRBD2. V lost 7 bases, J lost 8 bases, and 13 bases stayed unmatched. CDR3 length: 15 residues. The V gene's germline CDR1 is ENHRY and CDR2 SYGVKD. CDR3 sequence: CAIMRTSPPGYEQFF. DNA of the CDR3: TGTGCCATCATGCGGACTAGCCCCCCCGGATATGAGCAGTTCTTC.

This clone was recorded once. The rearrangement uses TRBV29-1 and TRBJ2-5, with TRBD2 identical over 10 bases. Per the germline V gene, CDR1 is SQVTM and CDR2 is ANQGSEA. With 5 bases clipped from V and 5 bases from J, the junction kept 8 bases outside the gene matches. This CDR3 is built from 14 residues. The CDR3: CSVRAGGPGETQYF. The CDR3 nucleotides read TGCAGCGTTAGAGCGGGAGGGCCGGGGGAGACCCAGTACTTC.

This clone has a single count. V gene TRBV7-1 combines with J gene TRBJ2-6, with D possibly being TRBD1 (5 bases). TRBV7-1 qualifies as an ORF whose function is uncertain. V was pared by 5 bases and J by 5 bases, with 22 bases between. CDR3 length: 18 residues. Here the CDR3 reads CASSMCKRGQSRANVLTF. CDR3 nucleotide sequence: TGTGCCAGCAGCATGTGTAAACGAGGACAAAGTCGGGCCAACGTCCTGACTTTC.

The V call is TRBV13, the J call TRBJ2-7; 10 bases are a match to TRBD1. J was trimmed by 4 bases and V by 1 base; bases with no gene match: 19. The length of the CDR3 is 20 residues. Germline CDR1 is PRHDT and CDR2 is FYEKMQ (reference sequence). The DNA of the CDR3 is TGTGCCAGCAGCTTAGCGAGAAAGCGGGGGACAGGGGCAACCCTTTACGAGCAGTACTTC. Its translation: CASSLARKRGTGATLYEQYF.

This sequence joins TRBV7-9 and TRBJ2-5; the D gene could be TRBD1 or TRBD2 (5 bases each). From germline, CDR1 is SEHNR and CDR2 FQNEAQ (reference sequence). V was trimmed by 0 bases and J by 1 base, leaving 15 bases between them. This CDR3 is 17 amino acids long. The CDR3 reads CASSLAWGIGFQETQYF. CDR3 coding DNA: TGTGCCAGCAGCTTAGCGTGGGGGATTGGTTTCCAAGAGACCCAGTACTTC.

V gene TRBV19 combines with J gene TRBJ2-3, with 7 bases aligning to TRBD2. V was pared by 10 bases and J by 1 base, with 11 bases of the junction left unmatched. Germline values: CDR1 LNHDA, CDR2 SQIVND (reference sequence). The CDR3 extends over 15 amino acids. For the CDR3, the DNA is TGTGCCACCAGTGGGGGGGAGGTAGGCACAGATACGCAGTATTTT. This encodes CATSGGEVGTDTQYF.